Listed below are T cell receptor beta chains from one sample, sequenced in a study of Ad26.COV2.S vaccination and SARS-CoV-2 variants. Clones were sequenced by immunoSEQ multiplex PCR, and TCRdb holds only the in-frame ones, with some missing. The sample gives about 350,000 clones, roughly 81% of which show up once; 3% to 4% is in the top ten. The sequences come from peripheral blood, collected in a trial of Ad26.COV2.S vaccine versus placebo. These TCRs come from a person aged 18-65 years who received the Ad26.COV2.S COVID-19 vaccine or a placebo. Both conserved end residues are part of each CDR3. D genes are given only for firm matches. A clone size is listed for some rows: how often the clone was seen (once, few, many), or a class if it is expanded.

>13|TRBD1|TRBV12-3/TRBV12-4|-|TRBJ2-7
TGTGCCAGCTCCCGGACAGGGGGACACGAGCAGTACTTC
CASSRTGGHEQYF
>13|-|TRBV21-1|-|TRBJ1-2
TGTGCCAGCAGAACAGGGCAGAACTATGGCTACACCTTC
CASRTGQNYGYTF
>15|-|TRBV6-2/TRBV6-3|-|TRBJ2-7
TGTGCCAGCAGTAGTCACAGGGATCCCCGGGGGGAGCAGTACTTC
CASSSHRDPRGEQYF
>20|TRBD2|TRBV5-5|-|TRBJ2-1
TGTGCCAGCAGGTTGCGTCCGGTCGCGGGAGTAAGTAGCTCCTACAATGAGCAGTTCTTC
CASRLRPVAGVSSSYNEQFF
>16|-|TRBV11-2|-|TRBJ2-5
TGTGCCAGCAGACCGGGTGCGGGGCCGGAGGCAGAGACCCAGTACTTC
CASRPGAGPEAETQYF
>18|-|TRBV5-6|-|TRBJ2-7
TGTGCCAGCAGCTTGTGGGGCAGGAGGGGAATTAGCTCCTACGAGCAGTACTTC
CASSLWGRRGISSYEQYF
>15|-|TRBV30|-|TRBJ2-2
TGTGCCTGGAGTGGAACGAGATTGGGTGCCGGGGAGCTGTTTTTT
CAWSGTRLGAGELFF
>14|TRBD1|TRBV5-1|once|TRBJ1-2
TGCGCCAGCAGCTTGGGAACAGGGGACTTTGGCTACACCTTC
CASSLGTGDFGYTF
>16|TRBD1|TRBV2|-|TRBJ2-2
TGTGCCAGCAAAACAGGGGGCGCGGTGGGGACCGGGGAGCTGTTTTTT
CASKTGGAVGTGELFF
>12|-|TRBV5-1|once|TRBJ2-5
TGCGCCAGCACCCAGACAGAAGGGACCCAGTACTTC
CASTQTEGTQYF
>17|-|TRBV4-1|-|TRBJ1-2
TGCGCCAGCAGCCGCGACGCGTGGGGGGAGACTGGCTATGGCTACACCTTC
CASSRDAWGETGYGYTF
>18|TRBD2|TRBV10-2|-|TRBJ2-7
TGCGCCAGCAGTGAGCTGGGGGATAGCGGGAGACGCCGGTACGAGCAGTACTTC
CASSELGDSGRRRYEQYF
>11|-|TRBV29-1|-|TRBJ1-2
TGCAGCGCCCGGAAGCGCTATGGCTACACCTTC
CSARKRYGYTF
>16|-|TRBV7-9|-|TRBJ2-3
TGTGCCAGCAGCTCCCTGGGTCCCAGGAGTCCAGATACGCAGTATTTT
CASSSLGPRSPDTQYF
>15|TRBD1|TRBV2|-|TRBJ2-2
TGTGCCAGCAGGACCCACAGGGGGAACACCGGGGAGCTGTTTTTT
CASRTHRGNTGELFF
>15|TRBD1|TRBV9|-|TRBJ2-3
TGTGCCAGCAGCGCCAGACAGGGGGGCACAGATACGCAGTATTTT
CASSARQGGTDTQYF
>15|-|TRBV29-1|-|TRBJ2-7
TGCAGCGTTGAAGATGGGACCGAGAGCTCCTACGAGCAGTACTTC
CSVEDGTESSYEQYF
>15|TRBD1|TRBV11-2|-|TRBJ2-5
TGTGCCAGCAGCTTTACAGGGGACAGCCAAGAGACCCAGTACTTC
CASSFTGDSQETQYF
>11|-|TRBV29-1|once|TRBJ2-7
TGCAGCGTTGTGCAGGGTTACGAGCAGTACTTC
CSVVQGYEQYF
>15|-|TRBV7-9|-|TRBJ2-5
TGTGCCAGCAGCTTAGACTCGGGCACTGGGGAGACCCAGTACTTC
CASSLDSGTGETQYF
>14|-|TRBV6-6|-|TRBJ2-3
TGTGCCAGCAGTCTCCAGGGTGGGCCAGATACGCAGTATTTT
CASSLQGGPDTQYF
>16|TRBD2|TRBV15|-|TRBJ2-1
TGTGCCACCAGCAGAGCAGCGGGGGCCCTCTACAATGAGCAGTTCTTC
CATSRAAGALYNEQFF
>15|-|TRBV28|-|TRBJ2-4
TGTGCCAGCAGTTTAGGACAGATGGCCAAAAACATTCAGTACTTC
CASSLGQMAKNIQYF
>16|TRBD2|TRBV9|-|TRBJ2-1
TGTGCCAGCAGCGTAGAGGGACTAGCGGGGGTAAATGAGCAGTTCTTC
CASSVEGLAGVNEQFF
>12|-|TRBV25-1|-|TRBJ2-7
TGTGCCAGCCTGGGGCGGGACTACGAGCAGTACTTC
CASLGRDYEQYF
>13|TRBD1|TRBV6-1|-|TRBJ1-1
TGTGCCAGCAGTGACAGGGGGTTGCCTGAAGCTTTCTTT
CASSDRGLPEAFF